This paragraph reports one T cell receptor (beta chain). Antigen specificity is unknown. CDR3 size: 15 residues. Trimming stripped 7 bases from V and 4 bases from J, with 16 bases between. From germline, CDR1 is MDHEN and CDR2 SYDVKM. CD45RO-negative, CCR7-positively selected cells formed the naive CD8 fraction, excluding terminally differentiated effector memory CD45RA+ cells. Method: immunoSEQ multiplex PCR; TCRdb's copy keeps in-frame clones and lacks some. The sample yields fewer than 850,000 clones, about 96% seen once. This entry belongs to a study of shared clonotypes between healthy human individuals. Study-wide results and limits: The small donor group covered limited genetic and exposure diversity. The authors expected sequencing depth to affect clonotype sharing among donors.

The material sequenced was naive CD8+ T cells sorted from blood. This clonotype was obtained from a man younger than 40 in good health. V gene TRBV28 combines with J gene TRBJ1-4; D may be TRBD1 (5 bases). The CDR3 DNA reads TGTGCCAGCACCGATGTCCGGGGCCATAATGAAAAACTGTTTTTT. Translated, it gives CASTDVRGHNEKLFF.